This T cell receptor (beta chain) emerged from a study of T cells expressing NK-cell markers. TCRdb re-called the 5' RACE reads and catalogs CDR3 proteins one per entry, DNA excluded. The repertoire table contains 500,000 or so distinct CDR3 sequences. Germline CDR1 reads SEHNR; CDR2 reads FQNEAQ (reference sequence). The CDR3 has 15 amino acids. This TCR was recovered from a man aged 18 to 29 in good health. Sequenced material: blood T cells: a sorted CD56 or NKG2C T cell subset, CD4+ or CD8+ T cells, or bulk PBMC T cells (not recorded which). The chain is built from TRBV7-9 and TRBJ1-1; checking the TCRdb D call of TRBD1 is not possible without DNA. CDR3 region: CASAEVGTHDAEAFF.